The text below deals with one T cell receptor beta chain. Naive CD8 cells lacked CD45RO, underwent positive selection for CCR7 and left out terminally differentiated effector memory CD45RA+ cells. This specimen comes from a study of shared clonotypes between healthy human individuals. Trimming cost V 3 bases and J 4 bases; bases outside gene matches: 2. The length of the CDR3 is 15 residues. The germline V gene encodes CDR1 SGHDN and CDR2 FVKESK. Assay execution proceeded at the deep level. TCRdb keeps only in-frame clones here, not all; method: immunoSEQ multiplex PCR. The sample shows just over 2,000,000 clones, approximately 94% of them seen only once.

The V and J genes are TRBV14 and TRBJ2-1, with 11 nucleotides matching TRBD1. The receptor's source is a man between 18 and 35 years old in good health. Sequencing input: naive CD8+ T cells sorted from blood. CDR3 nucleotides: TGTGCCAGCAGCCAGGACAGGGGGCTTTACAATGAGCAGTTCTTC. Its translation: CASSQDRGLYNEQFF.